Listed here are 19 T cell receptor beta chains from one sample, sequenced in a study of blood T cell repertoires in COVID-19. The assay was immunoSEQ multiplex PCR, and TCRdb's table has in-frame clones only and misses some. This table holds more than 95,000 clones, 85% to 90% found once. Material: peripheral blood. The origin of the receptors is a human donor in a cohort sampled during active COVID-19.

The CDR3 DNA follows: TGTGCCAGCAGTCGGGGGGGATCTGGAAACACCATATATTTT. Translation gives CASSRGGSGNTIYF. The genes are TRBV28 and TRBJ1-3; TRBD1 is a possible D gene (5 bases). The germline V gene has CDR1 MDHEN and CDR2 SYDVKM. Trimming stripped 5 bases from V and 1 base from J, with 9 bases between. The CDR3 has 14 residues.

The chain employs TRBV7-3 and TRBJ2-1; no clear D gene. Germline V gene sequence: CDR1 SGHTA, CDR2 FQGTGA. The ends were cut back, 7 bases at V and 7 bases at J, with 11 bases in the middle. This CDR3 contains 12 residues. The CDR3 loop reads CASIKLLNEQFF. CDR3 sequence (DNA): TGTGCCAGCATCAAACTTCTAAATGAGCAGTTCTTC. The full variable domain, rest sourced from reference TRBV7-3 and TRBJ2-1, is GAGVSQTPSNKVTEKGKYVELRCDPISGHTALYWYRQSLGQGPEFLIYFQGTGAADDSGLPNDRFFAVRPEGSVSTLKIQRTERGDSAVYLCASIKLLNEQFFGPGTRLTVL.

This clone was detected once. CDR3 loop: CASSLVGVSGNEQFF. In DNA, the CDR3 is TGCGCCAGCAGCTTGGTCGGGGTTTCGGGCAATGAGCAGTTCTTC. This sequence joins TRBV5-1 and TRBJ2-1; tentative D call: TRBD2 (5 bases). V was pared by 0 bases and J by 6 bases, with 13 bases between. This CDR3 has 15 residues. From germline, CDR1 is SGHRS and CDR2 YFSETQ.

This chain joins TRBV3-1 (or the pseudogene TRBV3-2) and TRBJ2-2, with 8 bases identical to TRBD2. Trimming removed 4 bases from V and 0 bases from J; junction bases left unmatched: 1. The CDR3 is made up of 15 amino acids. Germline V gives CDR1 LGHDT, CDR2 YNNKEL (reference sequence). The CDR3 loop is CASSRGLANTGELFF. DNA for the CDR3: TGTGCCAGCAGCCGGGGACTAGCGAACACCGGGGAGCTGTTTTTT.

V and J are TRBV4-3 and TRBJ1-5; 7 positions match TRBD1. Trimming cost V 0 bases and J 6 bases; bases outside gene matches: 14. There are 18 residues in the CDR3. Germline assignment: CDR1 LGHNA and CDR2 YSLEER. CDR3 amino acids: CASSQDLPRTGWRQPQHF. The CDR3 DNA reads TGCGCCAGCAGCCAAGATCTGCCGCGGACAGGTTGGCGTCAGCCCCAGCATTTT.

The chain couples TRBV7-9 to TRBJ2-1, with 10 positions matching TRBD1. Per germline, CDR1 SEHNR and CDR2 FQNEAQ (reference sequence). J lost 6 bases, V lost 5 bases, and 10 bases had no gene match. There are 16 residues in the CDR3. In DNA, the CDR3 is TGTGCCAGCAGCGTCCTATGGGACAGGGGTACCAATGAGCAGTTCTTC. Translation gives CASSVLWDRGTNEQFF.

The rearrangement uses TRBV4-1 and TRBJ2-7, with D maybe TRBD1 (5 bases). Trimming took 0 bases from V and 2 from J, leaving 14 bases between them. There are 16 residues in the CDR3. The germline CDR1 and CDR2 sequences are MGHRA and YSYEKL. The CDR3 loop is CASSQELSARAYEQYF. The DNA of the CDR3 is TGCGCCAGCAGCCAAGAACTCTCGGCCAGGGCCTACGAGCAGTACTTC.

This clone was recorded only once. The V and J genes are TRBV18 and TRBJ1-6; possibly TRBD1 for D (6 bases). The germline V gene encodes CDR1 KGHSH and CDR2 LQKENI. CDR3 length equals 20 residues. The ends were cut back, 0 bases at V and 5 bases at J, with 23 bases in the middle. CDR3 loop: CASSPPGRGVQLKNNSPLHF. CDR3 in DNA: TGTGCCAGCTCACCACCCGGCAGGGGAGTTCAGCTGAAGAATAATTCACCCCTCCACTTT.

This chain connects TRBV18 to TRBJ2-5, with D possibly TRBD1 on 6 matching bases. V lost 3 bases, J lost 4 bases, and 9 bases lay in between. CDR1 is KGHSH, CDR2 LQKENI, per germline. CDR3 length: 13 amino acids. The CDR3 bases are TGTGCCAGCTCACCGGGGGCGGGAGAGACCCAGTACTTC. Encoded protein: CASSPGAGETQYF.

This clone was counted between two and nine times. The genes are TRBV6-4 and TRBJ2-7, with TRBD1 matching over 10 bases. V gave up 9 bases and J gave up 5 bases; unmatched junction bases: 7. The CDR3 totals 13 residues. The germline gives CDR1 MRHNA, CDR2 SNTAGT. The CDR3 protein is CASPPGTGDEQYF. CDR3 in DNA: TGTGCCAGTCCACCCGGGACAGGGGACGAGCAGTACTTC.

For this clone: The identical CDR3 is also encoded by other nucleotide sequences in the sample. The chain links TRBV28 to TRBJ1-2; tentative D call: TRBD1 (5 bases). The length of the CDR3 is 13 residues. Germline values: CDR1 MDHEN, CDR2 SYDVKM. Trimming pared 3 bases from V and 5 bases from J, leaving 10 bases between. This chain's CDR3 is CASSLGQAYGYTF. The CDR3 coding sequence is TGTGCCAGCAGTTTGGGGCAGGCTTATGGCTACACCTTC.

This clone was seen once. The rearrangement joins TRBV27 to TRBJ1-2; a weak D match, TRBD1 (6 bases). The CDR3 is 13 residues long. Between the trimmed V and J ends, which lost 4 bases and 6 bases, there was a span of 12 bases. Germline assignment: CDR1 MNHEY and CDR2 SMNVEV (reference sequence). CDR3 sequence reads: CASSSWGPDGYTF. In DNA, the CDR3 is TGTGCCAGCAGTTCGTGGGGGCCGGATGGCTACACCTTC.

The chain joins TRBV13 to TRBJ1-1; 9 bases match TRBD1. V was clipped by 5 bases and J by 1 base; unmatched bases: 5. The CDR3 runs to 15 residues. Germline CDR1 and CDR2: PRHDT and FYEKMQ (reference sequence). As DNA, the CDR3 is TGTGCCAGCAGCCCCCGGACAGGGGAGAACACTGAAGCTTTCTTT. Translation: CASSPRTGENTEAFF.

The V call is TRBV5-1, the J call TRBJ2-7; 7 bases are shared with TRBD1. Germline V CDR1 and CDR2: SGHRS, YFSETQ. There are 15 residues in the CDR3. With 4 bases clipped from V and 3 bases from J, the junction kept 10 bases outside the gene matches. The chain's CDR3 is CASSPRRDSLYEQYF. Here the CDR3 DNA reads TGCGCCAGCAGCCCCCGCCGGGACAGCCTCTACGAGCAGTACTTC.

The genes are TRBV18 and TRBJ2-5; 7 bases fit TRBD1. This CDR3 has 14 amino acids. V shed 2 bases, J shed 5 bases, and the junction held 5 bases outside the gene matches. From germline, CDR1 is KGHSH and CDR2 LQKENI. Written as DNA, the CDR3 is TGTGCCAGCTCACCATCGACAGGGAAGGAGACCCAGTACTTC. This sequence encodes CASSPSTGKETQYF.

The chain recombines TRBV2 with TRBJ1-4, with D possibly matching TRBD1 (6 bases). V was shortened by 2 bases and J by 5 bases, with 9 bases between the two germline ends. The CDR3 is 14 residues long. Per germline, CDR1 SNHLY and CDR2 FYNNEI. In DNA, the CDR3 is TGTGCCAGCAGTGAACAGGGGCGGAATGAAAAACTGTTTTTT. Translation gives CASSEQGRNEKLFF.

The chain links TRBV7-8 to TRBJ1-5; D is undetermined. CDR1 SGHVS and CDR2 FQNEAQ come from the germline V gene. The V end was cut by 4 bases, the J end by 6 bases, with 7 bases between. The CDR3 spans 12 residues. CDR3 DNA sequence: TGTGCCAGCAGCTGGAGCGGTCAGCCCCAGCATTTT. Translated: CASSWSGQPQHF. Full variable domain (remainder filled in from reference TRBV7-8 and TRBJ1-5): GAGVSQSPRYKVAKRGQDVALRCDPISGHVSLFWYQQALGQGPEFLTYFQNEAQLDKSGLPSDRFFAERPEGSVSTLKIQRTQQEDSAVYLCASSWSGQPQHFGDGTRLSIL.

The CDR3 nucleotides read TGTGCCACCAGTGATGGACTAGCGGGAGGGCCCTTGGGTGAGCAGTTCTTC. This sequence encodes CATSDGLAGGPLGEQFF. This chain joins TRBV24-1 and TRBJ2-1; 15 nucleotides agree with TRBD2. V lost 3 bases, J lost 9 bases, and 8 bases stayed unmatched. Germline CDR1 and CDR2: KGHDR and SFDVKD. This CDR3 has 17 amino acids.

CDR3 DNA sequence: TGTGCCAGCTCTCGCGGTAGCGGCTGGGAGACCCAGTACTTC. Its protein product is CASSRGSGWETQYF. V gene TRBV7-2 combines with J gene TRBJ2-5; D might be TRBD2 (6 bases). The CDR3 is 14 residues long. Trimming took 8 bases from V and 5 from J, leaving 18 bases between them. Germline CDR1 is SGHTA and CDR2 is FQGNSA.